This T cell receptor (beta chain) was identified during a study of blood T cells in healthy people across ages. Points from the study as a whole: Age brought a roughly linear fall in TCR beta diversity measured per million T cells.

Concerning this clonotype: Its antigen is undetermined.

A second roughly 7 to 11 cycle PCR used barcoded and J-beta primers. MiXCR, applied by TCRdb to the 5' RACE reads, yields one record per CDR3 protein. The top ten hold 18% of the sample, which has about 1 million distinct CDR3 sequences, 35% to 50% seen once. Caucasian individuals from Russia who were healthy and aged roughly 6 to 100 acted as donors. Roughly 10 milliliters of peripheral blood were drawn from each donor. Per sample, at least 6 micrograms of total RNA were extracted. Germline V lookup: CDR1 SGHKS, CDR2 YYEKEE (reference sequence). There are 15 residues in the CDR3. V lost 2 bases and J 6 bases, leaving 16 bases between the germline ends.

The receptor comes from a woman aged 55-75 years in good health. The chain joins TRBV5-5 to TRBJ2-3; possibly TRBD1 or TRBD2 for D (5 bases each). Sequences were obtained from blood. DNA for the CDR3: TGTGCCAGCAGCTTAGGGGACCCTAGAGGGGATACGCAGTATTTT. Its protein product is CASSLGDPRGDTQYF.